The clone carrying this TCR beta chain was seen a single time. What it recognizes is unknown. The sample originates from a study of memory CD4+ T cells and cytomegalovirus serostatus. V was cut by 2 bases and J by 2 bases, with 9 bases left in between. The CDR3 contains 14 residues. The V gene's germline CDR1 is LNHDA and CDR2 SQIVND (reference sequence). Study-level findings and limits: Of under 200 reported CMV TCRbeta sequences, just over 65 were found in memory CD4+ repertoires.

Single viable CD3+CD4+CD8-CD45RO+ cells were sorted as the memory CD4+ T cells. TCRdb keeps only in-frame clones here, not all; method: immunoSEQ multiplex PCR. The sample carries tens of thousands of clones, roughly 80% recorded once. Specimen: memory CD4+ T cells from blood. The V call is TRBV19, the J call TRBJ1-2, with TRBD1 as a possible D gene (5 bases). This TCR came from an adult in good health and CMV-seronegative. As DNA, the CDR3 is TGTGCCAGTAGTATAAGGGGTCTCAACTATGGCTACACCTTC. Translation: CASSIRGLNYGYTF. Complete variable domain (other parts from reference TRBV19 and TRBJ1-2): DGGITQSPKYLFRKEGQNVTLSCEQNLNHDAMYWYRQDPGQGLRLIYYSQIVNDFQKGDIAEGYSVSREKKESFPLTVTSAQKNPTAFYLCASSIRGLNYGYTFGSGTRLTVV.